One sample yielded the 32 T cell receptor beta chains listed below, sequenced in a study of T cells in localized non-small cell lung cancer. Repertoires were generated with immunoSEQ multiplex PCR, while TCRdb's copy carries only in-frame clones and drops some. The sample includes approximately 60,000 clones, roughly 90% of them seen just once. Sample: peripheral blood, taken before any cancer treatment. Receptors originate from a woman aged 35-75 years with stage I lung adenocarcinoma.

The V and J genes are TRBV6-5 and TRBJ2-5; D possibly corresponds to TRBD1 (5 bases). Germline loops: CDR1 MNHEY, CDR2 SVGAGI. CDR3 length: 15 residues. Trimming removed 0 bases from V and 8 bases from J, with 16 bases in between. The CDR3 DNA sequence: TGTGCCAGCAGTTACTCGACACAGGCTGCAGGAACCCAGTACTTC. Translation gives CASSYSTQAAGTQYF.

The chain links TRBV9 to TRBJ2-1; possibly TRBD2 for D (5 bases). The CDR3 extends over 14 amino acids. V lost 3 bases and J 8 bases, leaving 15 bases between the germline ends. CDR1 SGDLS and CDR2 YYNGEE come from the germline V gene. CDR3 loop: CASSERTFSDEQFF. The CDR3 DNA follows: TGTGCCAGCAGCGAGAGGACTTTCTCGGATGAGCAGTTCTTC.

The CDR3 DNA reads TGTGCCAGCAGCTTATCAGGGCTCTCTGGAAACACCATATATTTT. Translation gives CASSLSGLSGNTIYF. The gene calls are TRBV7-6 and TRBJ1-3; tentatively, D is TRBD1 (5 bases). Germline values: CDR1 SGHVS, CDR2 FNYEAQ. V was cut by 2 bases and J by 0 bases, with 8 bases left in between. This CDR3 has 15 amino acids.

The gene calls are TRBV7-8 and TRBJ2-5; the D is unclear. The germline V and J ends were trimmed by 1 base and 2 bases, with 5 bases remaining between them. The CDR3 spans 13 residues. Per the germline V gene, CDR1 is SGHVS and CDR2 is FQNEAQ. The CDR3 loop is CASSLGTQETQYF. The CDR3 DNA follows: TGTGCCAGCAGCTTAGGAACGCAAGAGACCCAGTACTTC.

The chain employs TRBV30 and TRBJ2-7; D is uncertain. CDR1 is GTSNPN and CDR2 is SVGIG in the germline V gene (reference sequence). The V gene lost 2 bases and the J gene lost 4 bases, with 12 bases spanning the gap. CDR3 size: 13 residues. The CDR3 loop reads CAWSLGDLYEQYF. DNA of the CDR3: TGTGCCTGGAGTCTTGGGGATCTTTACGAGCAGTACTTC. Combining the CDR3 with reference TRBV30 and TRBJ2-7 gives the whole variable domain SQTIHQWPATLVQPVGSPLSLECTVEGTSNPNLYWYRQAAGRGLQLLFYSVGIGQISSEVPQNLSASRPQDRQFILSSKKLLLSDSGFYLCAWSLGDLYEQYFGPGTRLTVT.

The chain is built from TRBV12-5 and TRBJ2-1; TRBD1 agrees at 7 bases. In germline, CDR1 is LGHNT, CDR2 FRNRAP. The CDR3 spans 14 residues. V shed 5 bases, J shed 8 bases, and the junction held 9 bases outside the gene matches. In DNA form, the CDR3 reads TGTGCTAGTGGTCCAGGGACAGTCAGGTATGAGCAGTTCTTC. It encodes CASGPGTVRYEQFF.

The chain combines TRBV10-2 with TRBJ1-5; tentatively, D is TRBD1 (5 bases). This CDR3 is 15 amino acids long. Germline lookup yields CDR1 WSHSY and CDR2 SAAADI. Trimming took 2 bases from V and 2 from J, leaving 10 bases between them. In DNA form, the CDR3 reads TGCGCCAGCAGTGAGGAAACAGGCCGCAATCAGCCCCAGCATTTT. Translating it yields CASSEETGRNQPQHF.

This clone occurred a few times. The chain combines TRBV19 with TRBJ1-6; D may be TRBD1 (5 bases). V was shortened by 6 bases and J by 0 bases, with 9 bases between the two germline ends. Germline lookup yields CDR1 LNHDA and CDR2 SQIVND (reference sequence). CDR3 length: 15 amino acids. The CDR3 DNA follows: TGTGCCAGTAGGAGCGGGGGCTCCTATAATTCACCCCTCCACTTT. As protein: CASRSGGSYNSPLHF.

The chain joins TRBV29-1 to TRBJ1-2, with D hard to call. Trimming took 4 bases from V and 2 from J, leaving 8 bases between them. CDR3 length: 12 residues. The germline CDR1 and CDR2 sequences are SQVTM and ANQGSEA. The CDR3 loop reads CSVATGNYGYTF. CDR3 bases: TGCAGCGTTGCTACCGGGAACTATGGCTACACCTTC.

The rearrangement uses TRBV7-9 and TRBJ2-3; the D gene is possibly TRBD2 (5 bases). The V gene's germline CDR1 is SEHNR and CDR2 FQNEAQ (reference sequence). The V gene lost 2 bases and the J gene lost 6 bases, with 15 bases spanning the gap. The CDR3 consists of 15 residues. The CDR3 sequence: CASSLQERGLDTQYF. For the CDR3, the DNA is TGTGCCAGCAGCTTACAGGAGCGAGGGTTGGATACGCAGTATTTT.

V is TRBV5-6 and J is TRBJ2-2, with a weak D call TRBD1 (5 bases). The V end was cut by 1 base, the J end by 4 bases, with 11 bases between. Per germline, CDR1 SGHDT and CDR2 YYEEEE. The CDR3 is 15 residues long. The chain's CDR3 is CASSLSGHLTGELFF. The CDR3 region has the DNA TGTGCCAGCAGCTTGTCCGGACACCTCACCGGGGAGCTGTTTTTT.

The V call is TRBV15, the J call TRBJ1-3, with D perhaps matching TRBD1 (5 bases). Germline CDR1 reads LNHNV; CDR2 reads YYDKDF (reference sequence). V was pared by 2 bases and J by 0 bases, with 11 bases between. The CDR3 is 16 residues long. CDR3 residues: CATSRMTVFSGNTIYF. CDR3 DNA: TGTGCCACCAGCAGAATGACAGTTTTCTCTGGAAACACCATATATTTT.

This clone was seen a few times. The rearrangement uses TRBV4-2 and TRBJ2-7; D might be TRBD1 or TRBD2, each matching 5 bases. This CDR3 contains 16 residues. Germline CDR1 and CDR2: LGHNA and YNFKEQ. V was clipped by 2 bases and J by 7 bases, with 21 bases between them. The CDR3 region has the DNA TGTGCCAGCAGCCAAAGGGCCGGGACGGGTCCGTGGGAGCAGTACTTC. As protein: CASSQRAGTGPWEQYF.

This clone appeared a single time. The rearrangement joins TRBV7-9 to TRBJ1-2; 8 nucleotides agree with TRBD1. Germline V gene sequence: CDR1 SEHNR, CDR2 FQNEAQ (reference sequence). This CDR3 region has 15 residues. The V segment lost 1 base and the J segment 8 bases; nucleotides outside the gene matches: 9. CDR3 nucleotides: TGTGCCAGCAGCTTAGGGCAGGGGGCACCGAAAGGCTACACCTTC. This encodes CASSLGQGAPKGYTF. The full variable domain, rest sourced from reference TRBV7-9 and TRBJ1-2, is DTGVSQNPRHKITKRGQNVTFRCDPISEHNRLYWYRQTLGQGPEFLTYFQNEAQLEKSRLLSDRFSAERPKGSFSTLEIQRTEQGDSAMYLCASSLGQGAPKGYTFGSGTRLTVV.

This clone was counted once. The chain links TRBV7-2 to TRBJ2-7; 10 nucleotides align to TRBD2. Trimming cost V 0 bases and J 7 bases; bases outside gene matches: 9. CDR1 and CDR2 from the germline V gene are SGHTA and FQGNSA. This CDR3 has 16 amino acids. The DNA for the CDR3 is TGTGCCAGCAGCTTAGCGCGGTCGCTAGCGGGAGATGAGCAGTACTTC. Protein product: CASSLARSLAGDEQYF.

The count of this clone is one. The genes are TRBV6-5 and TRBJ2-2; possibly TRBD2 for D (6 bases). The length of the CDR3 is 13 residues. V gave up 7 bases and J gave up 6 bases, with 12 bases separating them. Germline lookup yields CDR1 MNHEY and CDR2 SVGAGI. The CDR3 coding sequence is TGTGCCAGCACTCCTAGCGTTCCCGGGGAGCTGTTTTTT. This gives the protein CASTPSVPGELFF.

The rearrangement uses TRBV6-1 and TRBJ1-6, with 9 bases matching TRBD1. With 6 bases clipped from V and 18 bases from J, the junction kept 15 bases outside the gene matches. The germline V gene has CDR1 MNHNS and CDR2 SASEGT. The CDR3 totals 14 residues. The CDR3 sequence is CASRVRDRVQGDHF. DNA of the CDR3: TGTGCCAGCAGAGTCCGGGACAGGGTGCAGGGGGACCACTTT.

The chain couples TRBV5-5 to TRBJ2-2, with D maybe TRBD1 (7 bases). CDR1 and CDR2 from the germline V gene are SGHKS and YYEKEE (reference sequence). The V end was cut by 2 bases, the J end by 6 bases, with 14 bases between. The CDR3 runs 15 residues. CDR3 protein: CASSFLVRGAGELFF. The CDR3 nucleotides read TGTGCCAGCAGCTTTCTGGTCAGGGGGGCCGGGGAGCTGTTTTTT.

This rearrangement joins TRBV5-1 to TRBJ2-5, with D tentatively TRBD1 (9 bases). The CDR3 runs 17 residues. Germline V gene data show CDR1 as SGHRS and CDR2 as YFSETQ. Trimming shortened V by 4 bases and J by 6 bases, and 25 bases separated the two germline ends. Here the CDR3 DNA reads TGCGCCAGCAGCCCCTTAGCGGGGACAGGGAGTGGGAAGACCCAGTACTTC. This gives the protein CASSPLAGTGSGKTQYF. Variable domain in full (rest from reference TRBV5-1 and TRBJ2-5): KAGVTQTPRYLIKTRGQQVTLSCSPISGHRSVSWYQQTPGQGLQFLFEYFSETQRNKGNFPGRFSGRQFSNSRSEMNVSTLELGDSALYLCASSPLAGTGSGKTQYFGPGTRLLVL.

The genes are TRBV5-4 and TRBJ2-2, with 8 bases aligning to TRBD2. The CDR3 runs to 14 residues. Per the germline V gene, CDR1 is SGHNT and CDR2 is YYREEE (reference sequence). V dropped 5 bases and J dropped 0; count of bases not matched to a gene: 0. The CDR3: CASRGLANTGELFF. For the CDR3, the DNA is TGTGCCAGCAGGGGACTAGCGAACACCGGGGAGCTGTTTTTT.

The V and J genes are TRBV5-3 and TRBJ1-1; TRBD1 is a possible D gene (5 bases). TRBV5-3 has ORF status, its function being uncertain. The CDR3 has 18 residues. The V end lost 1 base, the J end lost 7 bases, and 26 bases lay between the germline ends. In DNA form, the CDR3 reads TGTGCCAGAAGCTTGAGGGAGGGGTGGGATGGAGTTGATGTTGAAGCTTTCTTT. It codes for CARSLREGWDGVDVEAFF.

The chain uses TRBV11-2 and TRBJ2-3, with 8 bases aligning to TRBD2. The trim removed 7 bases at V and 2 bases at J, leaving 8 bases unmatched. The CDR3 spans 15 residues. Germline assignment: CDR1 SGHAT and CDR2 FQNNGV. DNA of the CDR3: TGTGCCAGCACCCCCTCTAGCGGGCTCACAGATACGCAGTATTTT. Translation gives CASTPSSGLTDTQYF.

This chain connects TRBV7-2 to TRBJ2-7; TRBD2 agrees at 9 bases. The CDR3 loop spans 15 amino acids. Germline V gene lookup returns CDR1 SGHTA and CDR2 FQGNSA. Trimming cost V 5 bases and J 4 bases; bases outside gene matches: 9. The CDR3 DNA reads TGTGCCAGCAGCGCCGCTAGCGGGACCGGGTACGAGCAGTACTTC. Encoded protein: CASSAASGTGYEQYF.

The V and J genes are TRBV5-1 and TRBJ2-7, with TRBD2 as a possible D gene (6 bases). The CDR3 contains 15 residues. Germline V gene sequence: CDR1 SGHRS, CDR2 YFSETQ. V was trimmed by 2 bases and J by 6 bases, leaving 18 bases between them. This CDR3 is CASSFTGRRDGEQYF. CDR3 coding DNA: TGCGCCAGCAGCTTCACTGGTAGGAGGGATGGCGAGCAGTACTTC.

The CDR3 nucleotides are TGTGCCAGCAGTTATATCAGGGCCACCCACTTTGCAACTAATGAAAAACTGTTTTTT. Protein sequence: CASSYIRATHFATNEKLFF. The V gene is TRBV28, the J gene TRBJ1-4; tentatively, D is TRBD1 (5 bases). Trimming removed 4 bases from V and 0 bases from J, with 21 bases in between. Germline assignment: CDR1 MDHEN and CDR2 SYDVKM. The CDR3 is 19 residues long.

The DNA of the CDR3 is TGTGCCAGCTCACCTCTAGCGGGAGGGGATGACACCGGGGAGCTGTTTTTT. Protein product: CASSPLAGGDDTGELFF. The chain couples TRBV18 to TRBJ2-2, with 12 nucleotides matching TRBD2. The CDR3 loop spans 17 amino acids. Germline V gene lookup returns CDR1 KGHSH and CDR2 LQKENI. Germline trimming cut 3 bases from V and 3 bases from J; bases unmatched to any gene: 5.

The rearrangement uses TRBV19 and TRBJ2-2; TRBD1 matches 10 bases. The CDR3 has 15 amino acids. The V gene's germline CDR1 is LNHDA and CDR2 SQIVND (reference sequence). V trimming: 5 bases; J trimming: 4 bases; junction bases outside the gene matches: 4. The CDR3 reads CASSYRDRGTGELFF. The DNA of the CDR3 is TGTGCCAGTAGTTACCGGGACAGGGGCACCGGGGAGCTGTTTTTT.

V is TRBV18 and J is TRBJ2-5; D is ambiguous. The ends were cut back, 5 bases at V and 2 bases at J, with 9 bases in the middle. Per the germline V gene, CDR1 is KGHSH and CDR2 is LQKENI. CDR3 length: 13 amino acids. The CDR3 is CASSEIVQETQYF. In DNA, the CDR3 is TGTGCCAGCTCAGAGATAGTTCAAGAGACCCAGTACTTC.

DNA of the CDR3: TGTGCCACAGGCCGGGACGATAATTCACCCCTCCACTTT. This codes for CATGRDDNSPLHF. This chain joins TRBV19 and TRBJ1-6; a possible D gene is TRBD1 (5 bases). The V end lost 10 bases, the J end lost 5 bases, and 12 bases lay between the germline ends. Per the germline V gene, CDR1 is LNHDA and CDR2 is SQIVND (reference sequence). This CDR3 comprises 13 residues.

The chain employs TRBV11-2 and TRBJ2-5; D is perhaps TRBD2 (5 bases). The CDR3 consists of 15 residues. The V end was cut by 5 bases, the J end by 5 bases, with 18 bases between. Germline CDR1 reads SGHAT; CDR2 reads FQNNGV. DNA for the CDR3: TGTGCCAGCAGCCCACAACCGGCCGGAGGCGAGACCCAGTACTTC. Protein sequence: CASSPQPAGGETQYF.

This sequence joins TRBV7-9 and TRBJ1-6; D gene ambiguous. The V gene lost 5 bases and the J gene lost 5 bases, with 7 bases spanning the gap. There are 13 residues in the CDR3. The germline gives CDR1 SEHNR, CDR2 FQNEAQ (reference sequence). The CDR3 sequence: CASSKSHNSPLHF. CDR3 nucleotides: TGTGCCAGCAGCAAGTCCCATAATTCACCCCTCCACTTT.

This clone was seen just once. The chain employs TRBV19 and TRBJ2-1, with 9 bases matching TRBD2. Trimming at V came to 6 bases and at J to 0 bases, leaving 9 bases not matched to a gene. This CDR3 has 17 residues. Looked up from germline, CDR1 is LNHDA and CDR2 is SQIVND (reference sequence). CDR3 coding DNA: TGTGCCAGTAGGCCAACTAGCGGGCCGAGCTCCTACAATGAGCAGTTCTTC. Translation gives CASRPTSGPSSYNEQFF.